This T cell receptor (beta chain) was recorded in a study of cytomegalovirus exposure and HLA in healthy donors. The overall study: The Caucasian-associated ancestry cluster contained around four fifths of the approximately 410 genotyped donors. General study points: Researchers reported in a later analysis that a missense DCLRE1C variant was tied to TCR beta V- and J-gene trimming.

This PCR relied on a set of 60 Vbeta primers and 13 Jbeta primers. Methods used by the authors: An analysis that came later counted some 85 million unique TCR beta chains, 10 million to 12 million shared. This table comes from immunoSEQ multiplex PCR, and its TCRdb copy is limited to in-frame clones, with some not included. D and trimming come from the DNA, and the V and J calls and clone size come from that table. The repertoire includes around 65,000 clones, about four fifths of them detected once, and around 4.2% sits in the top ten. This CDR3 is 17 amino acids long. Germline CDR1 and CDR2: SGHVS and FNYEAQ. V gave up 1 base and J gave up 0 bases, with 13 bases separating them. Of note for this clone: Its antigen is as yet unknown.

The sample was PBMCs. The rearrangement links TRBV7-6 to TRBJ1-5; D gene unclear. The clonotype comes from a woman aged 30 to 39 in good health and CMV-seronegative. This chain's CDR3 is CASSLVAWEDSNQPQHF. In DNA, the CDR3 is TGTGCCAGCAGCTTAGTAGCCTGGGAGGATAGCAATCAGCCCCAGCATTTT.